This T cell receptor (beta chain) was sequenced in a study of shared clonotypes between healthy human individuals. Study summary: The people who gave samples were two women and a few men aged 18 to 49.

This clone was counted only a few times. A far larger clone lies a single base away; this is likely a read error. For every subset, genomic DNA was evenly distributed across several immunoSEQ plates. Authors' processing steps: ImmunoSEQ only sent back junction sequences with no quality scores, so filtering was done differently. TCRdb keeps only in-frame clones here, not all; method: immunoSEQ multiplex PCR. V, J and clone size are taken as reported in that table, and D and trimming were inferred from the DNA itself. The data hold 450,000 to 500,000 clones, with about 84% observed a single time. The CDR3 runs to 14 residues. Germline CDR1 reads SGHDN; CDR2 reads FVKESK.

J is TRBJ2-5 and V is TRBV14; D not resolved. The origin of this receptor is a woman aged 40-49 years in good health. Some clones in this sample may be carry-over from other donors' samples. The specimen was PBMCs. The CDR3 bases are TGTGCCGGCAGCCAACCAGCTCTTCGTGAGACCCAGTACTTC. It codes for CAGSQPALRETQYF.